Below, 27 T cell receptor beta chains from the same sample are listed, as sequenced in a study of OX40 agonist ivuxolimab in advanced cancers. Libraries were constructed by the immunoSEQ multiplex PCR assay. TCRdb took over this immuneACCESS table, retaining in-frame rearrangements with V and J assigned. Such tables are incomplete; in checked studies, under half of the missing clones stem from an unresolved V gene, and the remainder is unexplained. The sample records about 27,000 clones, 75% to 85% of which are singletons. The ten biggest clones cover around a fifth of the sample. Source: CD4+ or CD8+ T cells sorted from blood, taken in a trial of the OX40 agonist ivuxolimab. The source of these receptors is an adult with an advanced solid tumor such as melanoma, head and neck, liver or kidney cancer.

About this clone itself: A junction boundary mismatches the germline segment, possibly from a read error. The J gene is TRBJ1-5, the V gene TRBV6-1; D perhaps matches TRBD1 (5 bases). The CDR3 is 14 residues long. The germline CDR1 and CDR2 sequences are MNHNS and SASEGT. In DNA form, the CDR3 reads TGTGCCAGCATGCCGACAGCTAGCTATCAGCCCCAGCATTTT. Translated: CASMPTASYQPQHF.

This chain links TRBV5-1 with TRBJ2-5, with a weak D call TRBD2 (6 bases). The germline V and J ends were trimmed by 4 bases and 3 bases, with 16 bases remaining between them. Germline-derived CDR1 and CDR2 are SGHRS and YFSETQ. This CDR3 region has 15 residues. CDR3 sequence (DNA): TGCGCCAGCAGCCCCCTAGCGCCTAGAGAAGAGACCCAGTACTTC. This codes for CASSPLAPREETQYF.

The chain links TRBV10-1 to TRBJ2-5; D is possibly TRBD2 (5 bases). In germline, CDR1 is WNHNN, CDR2 SYGVQD (reference sequence). The CDR3 totals 14 residues. Trimming removed 3 bases from V and 7 bases from J, with 15 bases in between. The CDR3 protein is CASSEVTPGGTQYF. CDR3 nucleotide sequence: TGCGCCAGCAGTGAAGTTACCCCTGGAGGGACCCAGTACTTC.

The chain uses TRBV19 and TRBJ2-3, with no clear D. CDR1 is LNHDA, CDR2 SQIVND, per germline (reference sequence). V gave up 5 bases and J gave up 1 base, with 10 bases separating them. The CDR3 runs to 14 residues. The CDR3 sequence: CASSQFPGTDTQYF. Written as DNA, the CDR3 is TGTGCCAGTAGTCAATTCCCGGGCACAGATACGCAGTATTTT. Full variable domain (missing parts from reference TRBV19 and TRBJ2-3): DGGITQSPKYLFRKEGQNVTLSCEQNLNHDAMYWYRQDPGQGLRLIYYSQIVNDFQKGDIAEGYSVSREKKESFPLTVTSAQKNPTAFYLCASSQFPGTDTQYFGPGTRLTVL.

This rearrangement joins TRBV9 to TRBJ2-7, with D maybe TRBD2 (6 bases). The CDR3 is 14 residues long. Germline-derived CDR1 and CDR2 are SGDLS and YYNGEE. The ends were cut back, 2 bases at V and 2 bases at J, with 11 bases in the middle. DNA of the CDR3: TGTGCCAGCAGCGTGGGGGGTTTCCCCTACGAGCAGTACTTC. Its protein is CASSVGGFPYEQYF.

The chain has TRBV27 and TRBJ1-1; D possibly corresponds to TRBD1 (5 bases). CDR1 and CDR2 from the germline V gene are MNHEY and SMNVEV (reference sequence). Trimming cost V 6 bases and J 1 base, with 6 bases left between them. The CDR3 consists of 12 residues. The CDR3 is CASRRGNTEAFF. The CDR3 nucleotides read TGTGCCAGCAGAAGGGGGAACACTGAAGCTTTCTTT.

The gene calls are TRBV27 and TRBJ2-7; 7 nucleotides match TRBD1. Germline CDR1 and CDR2: MNHEY and SMNVEV (reference sequence). CDR3 size: 13 residues. The J segment lost 9 bases and the V segment lost 5 bases, leaving 10 bases of the junction unmatched. Here the CDR3 reads CASSPEQGNGQYF. Written as DNA, the CDR3 is TGTGCCAGCAGTCCAGAACAGGGGAACGGGCAGTACTTC.

The rearrangement links TRBV5-3 to TRBJ1-2, with D possibly being TRBD1 (5 bases). TRBV5-3 has ORF status, its function being uncertain. CDR3 length equals 16 residues. V was clipped by 4 bases and J by 4 bases, with 20 bases between them. CDR3 loop: CARSLAGPRCRYGYTF. The CDR3 bases are TGTGCCAGAAGCCTGGCGGGGCCAAGATGCCGCTATGGCTACACCTTC.

This clone was detected a few times. V usage is TRBV5-6 and J usage is TRBJ2-7; D tentatively fits TRBD1 or TRBD2 (5 bases each). The CDR3 runs to 14 residues. The V end was cut by 2 bases, the J end by 4 bases, with 13 bases between. The V gene's germline CDR1 is SGHDT and CDR2 YYEEEE. The CDR3 DNA reads as TGTGCCAGCAGCTTTAGAGGGGAGATTTACGAGCAGTACTTC. This translates into CASSFRGEIYEQYF.

This clone occurred a few times. The chain carries TRBV28 and TRBJ2-7; 7 bases agree with TRBD1. J gave up 4 bases and V 5 bases, and 5 bases lay outside the gene matches. CDR3 length: 13 residues. Germline values: CDR1 MDHEN, CDR2 SYDVKM. The CDR3, as DNA: TGTGCCAGCAGTCAGACAGGGTTGTACGAGCAGTACTTC. Amino acid sequence: CASSQTGLYEQYF. The full variable domain, in which reference TRBV28 and TRBJ2-7 provide the parts outside the CDR3, is DVKVTQSSRYLVKRTGEKVFLECVQDMDHENMFWYRQDPGLGLRLIYFSYDVKMKEKGDIPEGYSVSREKKERFSLILESASTNQTSMYLCASSQTGLYEQYFGPGTRLTVT.

The chain employs TRBV9 and TRBJ1-4, with D maybe TRBD1 (6 bases). CDR1 and CDR2 (germline): SGDLS, YYNGEE. This CDR3 is built from 15 residues. Trimming took off 4 bases at V and 6 bases at J, with 16 bases between the two ends. This CDR3 is CASSPYPGEDEKLFF. The CDR3 coding sequence is TGTGCCAGCAGCCCCTACCCAGGGGAGGATGAAAAACTGTTTTTT.

The V and J genes are TRBV19 and TRBJ1-1; TRBD1 matches at 9 bases. Germline V lookup: CDR1 LNHDA, CDR2 SQIVND (reference sequence). The CDR3 length is 16 residues. Trimming took 0 bases from V and 2 from J; bases not matched to a gene: 4. The CDR3 DNA is TGTGCCAGTAGTATAGATCGGGACAGGGCTAACACTGAAGCTTTCTTT. It encodes CASSIDRDRANTEAFF.

The chain employs TRBV2 and TRBJ2-1; tentatively, D is TRBD2 (6 bases). This CDR3 spans 16 amino acids. The ends were cut back, 3 bases at V and 5 bases at J, with 17 bases in the middle. The germline V gene encodes CDR1 SNHLY and CDR2 FYNNEI. The CDR3 sequence: CASSDRLWRDDNEQFF. In DNA, the CDR3 is TGTGCCAGCAGTGATCGACTATGGCGGGATGACAATGAGCAGTTCTTC.

This clone has just a few counts. This same CDR3 is encoded by further DNA sequences in the sample. The chain couples TRBV11-2 to TRBJ2-1; TRBD2 matches 7 bases. The J segment lost 1 base and the V segment lost 1 base, leaving 1 base of the junction unmatched. This CDR3 contains 15 residues. The germline CDR1 and CDR2 sequences are SGHAT and FQNNGV. The CDR3 sequence is CASSLVGGSYNEQFF. For the CDR3, the DNA is TGTGCCAGCAGCTTAGTCGGGGGGTCCTACAATGAGCAGTTCTTC.

The chain uses TRBV30 and TRBJ2-2, with 10 bases lining up with TRBD2. Per germline, CDR1 GTSNPN and CDR2 SVGIG (reference sequence). The V segment lost 4 bases and the J segment 0 bases; nucleotides outside the gene matches: 11. The length of the CDR3 is 18 residues. Here the CDR3 reads CAWTGMLAGVANTGELFF. CDR3 DNA: TGTGCCTGGACCGGAATGCTAGCGGGAGTAGCGAACACCGGGGAGCTGTTTTTT.

The rearrangement joins TRBV7-8 to TRBJ2-3; 10 bases agree with TRBD2. J gave up 5 bases and V 5 bases, and 7 bases lay outside the gene matches. Germline CDR1 SGHVS, CDR2 FQNEAQ. This CDR3 region has 15 residues. CDR3 amino acids: CASSHSGRTKDTQYF. The CDR3 DNA sequence: TGTGCCAGCAGCCATAGCGGGAGGACTAAAGATACGCAGTATTTT.

V usage is TRBV19 and J usage is TRBJ1-5; D is unresolved. V gave up 3 bases and J gave up 4 bases, with 13 bases separating them. CDR1 is LNHDA and CDR2 is SQIVND in the germline V gene (reference sequence). The CDR3 covers 15 residues. DNA of the CDR3: TGTGCCAGTAGTATCTGGCAATCCCGTAATCAGCCCCAGCATTTT. Protein product: CASSIWQSRNQPQHF. The variable domain in full, completed from reference TRBV19 and TRBJ1-5, reads DGGITQSPKYLFRKEGQNVTLSCEQNLNHDAMYWYRQDPGQGLRLIYYSQIVNDFQKGDIAEGYSVSREKKESFPLTVTSAQKNPTAFYLCASSIWQSRNQPQHFGDGTRLSIL.

The V gene is TRBV2, the J gene TRBJ1-2, with D possibly matching TRBD1 (5 bases). CDR1 is SNHLY and CDR2 is FYNNEI in the germline V gene. CDR3 length: 16 amino acids. V was shortened by 5 bases and J by 4 bases, with 20 bases between the two germline ends. The CDR3 DNA reads TGTGCCAGCAGTAACCGGGACCCCGGGATAGGCTATGGCTACACCTTC. Protein product: CASSNRDPGIGYGYTF.

This chain uses TRBV28 with TRBJ2-5; tentatively, D is TRBD1 or TRBD2 (5 bases each). CDR3 length equals 14 residues. The V gene's germline CDR1 is MDHEN and CDR2 SYDVKM. V dropped 6 bases and J dropped 5 bases, with 16 bases sitting between them. The CDR3 sequence: CASRRFQGRETQYF. CDR3 nucleotides: TGTGCCAGCAGGCGTTTTCAGGGACGGGAGACCCAGTACTTC. Full variable domain (missing parts from reference TRBV28 and TRBJ2-5): DVKVTQSSRYLVKRTGEKVFLECVQDMDHENMFWYRQDPGLGLRLIYFSYDVKMKEKGDIPEGYSVSREKKERFSLILESASTNQTSMYLCASRRFQGRETQYFGPGTRLLVL.

The chain joins TRBV5-1 to TRBJ1-1; TRBD1 might be the D (5 bases). This CDR3 has 14 residues. V was cut by 4 bases and J by 1 base, with 11 bases left in between. Germline V gene sequence: CDR1 SGHRS, CDR2 YFSETQ. As DNA, the CDR3 is TGCGCCAGCAGCGGAGGGACCGCGAACACTGAAGCTTTCTTT. Amino acid sequence: CASSGGTANTEAFF.

CDR3 in amino acids: CASSLGGTGPNTIYF. CDR3 DNA sequence: TGTGCCAGCAGCTTAGGAGGGACAGGGCCAAACACCATATATTTT. The chain uses TRBV7-9 and TRBJ1-3; TRBD1 aligns across 9 bases. V lost 1 base and J lost 6; bases outside the gene matches: 4. Germline V gene lookup returns CDR1 SEHNR and CDR2 FQNEAQ (reference sequence). This CDR3 spans 15 amino acids.

The genes are TRBV30 and TRBJ2-3; 8 bases agree with TRBD2. With 4 bases clipped from V and 2 bases from J, the junction kept 8 bases outside the gene matches. The CDR3 is made up of 15 amino acids. In germline, CDR1 is GTSNPN, CDR2 SVGIG (reference sequence). The CDR3 protein is CAWIPTSAFTDTQYF. DNA of the CDR3: TGTGCCTGGATCCCGACTAGCGCTTTCACAGATACGCAGTATTTT.

The J gene is TRBJ2-7, the V gene TRBV4-1; 7 bases fit TRBD2. The CDR3 is 14 residues long. Germline CDR1 MGHRA, CDR2 YSYEKL. Trimming at V came to 1 base and at J to 7 bases, leaving 7 bases not matched to a gene. Here the CDR3 DNA reads TGCGCCAGCAGCCAAGTCACTAGCGTGTTGGAGCAGTACTTC. It is translated as CASSQVTSVLEQYF.

J is TRBJ2-2 and V is TRBV27; D gene uncertain. CDR3 length: 14 amino acids. The germline V gene encodes CDR1 MNHEY and CDR2 SMNVEV (reference sequence). V gave up 5 bases and J gave up 6 bases, with 13 bases separating them. CDR3 coding DNA: TGTGCCAGCAGTATGTATTTAGGAGCCGGGGAGCTGTTTTTT. Protein: CASSMYLGAGELFF.

The chain links TRBV7-2 to TRBJ2-7, with 11 bases lining up with TRBD2. The CDR3 length is 16 residues. V lost 1 base, J lost 3 bases, and 5 bases stayed unmatched. CDR1 is SGHTA and CDR2 is FQGNSA in the germline V gene. CDR3 loop: CASSLELAGAFYEQYF. The CDR3 nucleotides read TGTGCCAGCAGCTTAGAACTAGCGGGAGCATTCTACGAGCAGTACTTC.

This clone was seen a single time. The gene calls are TRBV5-6 and TRBJ1-5; D is perhaps TRBD1 (6 bases). CDR1 SGHDT and CDR2 YYEEEE come from the germline V gene. V was pared by 4 bases and J by 7 bases, with 9 bases between. The CDR3 covers 12 residues. The CDR3 bases are TGTGCCAGCAGCCGGGGGCGGCAGCCCCAGCATTTT. Its protein product is CASSRGRQPQHF. Full variable domain (missing parts from reference TRBV5-6 and TRBJ1-5): DAGVTQSPTHLIKTRGQQVTLRCSPKSGHDTVSWYQQALGQGPQFIFQYYEEEERQRGNFPDRFSGHQFPNYSSELNVNALLLGDSALYLCASSRGRQPQHFGDGTRLSIL.

CDR3 residues: CASSPFNGGADTEAFF. CDR3 nucleotides: TGTGCCAGCAGCCCATTTAACGGGGGCGCGGACACTGAAGCTTTCTTT. The chain uses TRBV7-9 and TRBJ1-1; D might be TRBD1 (6 bases). Looked up from germline, CDR1 is SEHNR and CDR2 is FQNEAQ (reference sequence). The CDR3 runs to 16 residues. V was shortened by 5 bases and J by 3 bases, with 19 bases between the two germline ends.